This record looks at one T cell receptor beta chain sequence and its context. The antigen is not known. The entry originates in a study of cytomegalovirus exposure and HLA in healthy donors. Study-wide points: With high specificity and sensitivity, the classifier reportedly diagnosed cytomegalovirus status. The dataset shows that most TCR sequences were rare, while some public TCRs occurred in many donors. In the roughly 130 validation repertoires, a later analysis found that first-cohort TCR clusters tended to co-occur.

The assay was immunoSEQ multiplex PCR, and TCRdb's table has in-frame clones only and misses some. The sample lists tens of thousands of clones; about 82% were seen once. Sequences were obtained from PBMCs. The clonotype originates from a man younger than 45 in good health and CMV-seronegative.

The chain's CDR3 is CASSDRVSYEQYV. The DNA of the CDR3 is TGTGCCAGCAGTGACAGGGTTTCCTACGAGCAGTACGTC. The chain employs TRBV2 and TRBJ2-7; the D gene is possibly TRBD1 (5 bases). Trimming took 3 bases from V and 1 from J, leaving 7 bases between them. The V gene's germline CDR1 is SNHLY and CDR2 FYNNEI. The CDR3 sequence is 13 residues long.